One and the same sample provided the 26 T cell receptor beta chains below, sequenced in a study of T cell responses to AZD1222 COVID-19 vaccine. The data were produced by immunoSEQ multiplex PCR, yet TCRdb's version contains in-frame clones alone and is incomplete. This table holds fewer than 130,000 clones, 88% found once. The specimen comprised peripheral blood, sampled on day 0 of AZD1222 vaccination. All receptors come from an adult in good health.

This clone was counted once. The chain uses TRBV6-6 and TRBJ2-7; 9 bases map to TRBD1. V gave up 5 bases and J gave up 0 bases; unmatched junction bases: 8. The CDR3 contains 16 residues. Germline CDR1 and CDR2: MNHNY and SVGAGI (reference sequence). The CDR3 coding sequence is TGTGCCAGCAGTCATCCCGGGACAGGGAGCTCCTACGAGCAGTACTTC. This translates into CASSHPGTGSSYEQYF.

The rearrangement joins TRBV9 to TRBJ1-1, with D tentatively TRBD1 (5 bases). V was trimmed by 4 bases and J by 1 base, leaving 11 bases between them. The CDR3 runs 14 residues. Germline loops: CDR1 SGDLS, CDR2 YYNGEE. CDR3 residues: CASSPRGGNTEAFF. DNA of the CDR3: TGTGCCAGCAGCCCTCGGGGCGGGAACACTGAAGCTTTCTTT.

There are a few counts of this clone. This rearrangement joins TRBV7-9 to TRBJ2-3, with TRBD2 matching 10 bases. Per germline, CDR1 SEHNR and CDR2 FQNEAQ (reference sequence). J lost 1 base, V lost 0 bases, and 1 base had no gene match. CDR3 size: 16 residues. The CDR3 protein is CASSLAGTSGTDTQYF. CDR3 nucleotides: TGTGCCAGCAGCTTAGCCGGGACTAGCGGCACAGATACGCAGTATTTT.

V is TRBV28 and J is TRBJ1-1; D call uncertain. V shed 6 bases and J shed 7 bases, with 15 bases lying between them. This CDR3 comprises 13 residues. Per germline, CDR1 MDHEN and CDR2 SYDVKM. The chain's CDR3 is CASSPGGSSEAFF. The CDR3 DNA is TGTGCCAGCAGCCCAGGAGGATCTAGTGAAGCTTTCTTT.

The rearrangement links TRBV19 to TRBJ2-1; possibly TRBD2 for D (6 bases). V was trimmed by 11 bases and J by 3 bases, leaving 14 bases between them. The CDR3 contains 13 residues. Germline-derived CDR1 and CDR2 are LNHDA and SQIVND (reference sequence). The CDR3 DNA sequence: TGTGCCTCTCATCGGGGAGGCTACAATGAGCAGTTCTTC. Translation gives CASHRGGYNEQFF.

The chain employs TRBV5-1 and TRBJ2-7; unclear D gene. This CDR3 is 14 amino acids long. The V end lost 0 bases, the J end lost 2 bases, and 9 bases lay between the germline ends. From germline, CDR1 is SGHRS and CDR2 YFSETQ. CDR3 in DNA: TGCGCCAGCAGCTTGGGGCAGAACCCCTACGAGCAGTACTTC. It specifies CASSLGQNPYEQYF.

This rearrangement joins TRBV7-9 to TRBJ1-4, with unresolved D. Trimming shortened V by 5 bases and J by 1 base, and 20 bases separated the two germline ends. This CDR3 spans 18 amino acids. Germline V gene sequence: CDR1 SEHNR, CDR2 FQNEAQ (reference sequence). Here the CDR3 DNA reads TGTGCCAGCAGCATCGTGTTACAGTCCCAAGTAACTAATGAAAAACTGTTTTTT. The encoded protein is CASSIVLQSQVTNEKLFF.

The gene calls are TRBV29-1 and TRBJ2-3; 12 positions match TRBD2. J lost 3 bases, V lost 1 base, and 5 bases had no gene match. Germline values: CDR1 SQVTM, CDR2 ANQGSEA. The CDR3 contains 16 residues. CDR3 sequence (DNA): TGCAGCGTTGAAGGCGGACTAGCGGGATTTACAGATACGCAGTATTTT. It codes for CSVEGGLAGFTDTQYF.

This clone occurred once. CDR3 DNA sequence: TGCGCCAGCAGCCAAAGACGATCCCCAGAGTCCGGAAAACTGTTTTTT. Protein: CASSQRRSPESGKLFF. V gene TRBV4-1 combines with J gene TRBJ1-4; D call uncertain. The germline V gene has CDR1 MGHRA and CDR2 YSYEKL. V was clipped by 2 bases and J by 10 bases, with 20 bases between them. The CDR3 sequence is 16 residues long.

The chain couples TRBV19 to TRBJ1-5, with unresolved D. V dropped 2 bases and J dropped 5 bases, with 7 bases sitting between them. From germline, CDR1 is LNHDA and CDR2 SQIVND (reference sequence). The CDR3 has 13 amino acids. CDR3 bases: TGTGCCAGTAGTATACTAGAGGATCAGCCCCAGCATTTT. Translating gives CASSILEDQPQHF.

The CDR3: CASHRVSYNEQFF. The CDR3, as DNA: TGTGCCAGCCACAGGGTCTCCTACAATGAGCAGTTCTTC. The V gene is TRBV6-5, the J gene TRBJ2-1, with a possible D match to TRBD1 (6 bases). CDR3 length equals 13 residues. Trimming pared 8 bases from V and 0 bases from J, leaving 8 bases between. The germline V gene has CDR1 MNHEY and CDR2 SVGAGI.

V and J are TRBV2 and TRBJ1-5, with D perhaps matching TRBD1 (5 bases). V dropped 5 bases and J dropped 0 bases, with 11 bases sitting between them. The CDR3 runs 15 residues. In germline, CDR1 is SNHLY, CDR2 FYNNEI. CDR3: CASSIDSGSNQPQHF. The CDR3 DNA reads TGTGCCAGCAGTATAGACAGCGGTAGCAATCAGCCCCAGCATTTT.

The V gene is TRBV19, the J gene TRBJ1-6; D might be TRBD1 (6 bases). The V gene's germline CDR1 is LNHDA and CDR2 SQIVND (reference sequence). The length of the CDR3 is 16 residues. Trimming took off 1 base at V and 5 bases at J, with 12 bases between the two ends. DNA for the CDR3: TGTGCCAGTAGTATAGGGAGATGGACAGATAATTCACCCCTCCACTTT. This sequence encodes CASSIGRWTDNSPLHF.

The rearrangement uses TRBV11-3 and TRBJ2-1; perhaps TRBD1 as D (5 bases). The CDR3 consists of 11 residues. Germline loops: CDR1 SGHNT, CDR2 YENEEA. V lost 3 bases, J lost 8 bases, and 5 bases lay in between. The CDR3 DNA is TGTGCCAGCAGCTTCAGGGATGAGCAGTTCTTC. Translation: CASSFRDEQFF. The full variable domain, completed using reference TRBV11-3 and TRBJ2-1, is EAGVVQSPRYKIIEKKQPVAFWCNPISGHNTLYWYLQNLGQGPELLIRYENEEAVDDSQLPKDRFSAERLKGVDSTLKIQPAELGDSAVYLCASSFRDEQFFGPGTRLTVL.

The chain carries TRBV19 and TRBJ1-1; D unresolved. The CDR3 sequence is 13 residues long. V was pared by 3 bases and J by 6 bases, with 11 bases between. CDR1 and CDR2 (germline): LNHDA, SQIVND (reference sequence). The CDR3 sequence: CASSIGQRAEAFF. CDR3 sequence (DNA): TGTGCCAGTAGTATCGGGCAGAGGGCTGAAGCTTTCTTT.

This chain connects TRBV5-1 to TRBJ2-7; 10 bases agree with TRBD1. This CDR3 region has 18 residues. CDR1 is SGHRS and CDR2 is YFSETQ in the germline V gene. V shed 1 base, J shed 0 bases, and the junction held 10 bases outside the gene matches. The CDR3 coding sequence is TGCGCCAGCAGCTTGAGACCTCCGGGACAGGGGTACTCCTACGAGCAGTACTTC. Its protein is CASSLRPPGQGYSYEQYF.

The V and J genes are TRBV29-1 and TRBJ1-3; D unresolved. V was trimmed by 1 base and J by 3 bases, leaving 13 bases between them. In germline, CDR1 is SQVTM, CDR2 ANQGSEA. CDR3 length equals 15 residues. The CDR3 is CSVEGTAIGGNTIYF. As DNA, the CDR3 is TGCAGCGTTGAAGGGACCGCCATTGGTGGAAACACCATATATTTT.

The chain uses TRBV19 and TRBJ2-5; D unresolved. Per the germline V gene, CDR1 is LNHDA and CDR2 is SQIVND (reference sequence). The CDR3 contains 13 residues. Trimming took 4 bases from V and 2 from J, leaving 8 bases between them. The CDR3 DNA reads TGTGCCAGTAGTACGGCATATCAAGAGACCCAGTACTTC. This encodes CASSTAYQETQYF.

The CDR3 reads CASAGTNQPQHF. In DNA form, the CDR3 reads TGTGCCAGCGCAGGGACCAATCAGCCCCAGCATTTT. The rearrangement links TRBV7-6 to TRBJ1-5; maybe TRBD1 (5 bases). V was pared by 8 bases and J by 3 bases, with 8 bases between. CDR3 size: 12 residues. The germline CDR1 and CDR2 sequences are SGHVS and FNYEAQ.

This clone has just one count. The J gene is TRBJ2-1, the V gene TRBV18, with TRBD2 matching over 7 bases. The germline V gene has CDR1 KGHSH and CDR2 LQKENI. The CDR3 covers 16 residues. The J segment lost 0 bases and the V segment lost 2 bases, leaving 4 bases of the junction unmatched. The CDR3 loop is CASSPRAGDSYNEQFF. CDR3 DNA: TGTGCCAGCTCACCAAGGGCGGGAGACTCCTACAATGAGCAGTTCTTC.

This clone is a singleton in its sample. The chain couples TRBV5-4 to TRBJ1-3; D is unresolved. Germline V gene lookup returns CDR1 SGHNT and CDR2 YYREEE (reference sequence). V lost 0 bases and J 0 bases, leaving 7 bases between the germline ends. This CDR3 region has 15 residues. The CDR3 here is CASSLDSYSGNTIYF. The CDR3 DNA is TGTGCCAGCAGCTTGGACAGCTACTCTGGAAACACCATATATTTT. Full variable domain (outside the CDR3, taken from reference TRBV5-4 and TRBJ1-3): ETGVTQSPTHLIKTRGQQVTLRCSSQSGHNTVSWYQQALGQGPQFIFQYYREEENGRGNFPPRFSGLQFPNYSSELNVNALELDDSALYLCASSLDSYSGNTIYFGEGSWLTVV.

This chain uses TRBV11-2 with TRBJ1-1; no definite D call. CDR3 length equals 15 residues. CDR1 and CDR2 from the germline V gene are SGHAT and FQNNGV. V dropped 10 bases and J dropped 1 base, with 19 bases sitting between them. The DNA of the CDR3 is TGTGCCACCTCCGTATTGCCCCGGGGGAACACTGAAGCTTTCTTT. Translating it yields CATSVLPRGNTEAFF.

V and J are TRBV7-8 and TRBJ2-7; 14 bases agree with TRBD2. The CDR3 is made up of 17 amino acids. V shed 5 bases, J shed 4 bases, and the junction held 10 bases outside the gene matches. Looked up from germline, CDR1 is SGHVS and CDR2 is FQNEAQ. DNA of the CDR3: TGTGCCAGCAGCCCCGGGACTAGCGGGGGCCTATTTTACGAGCAGTACTTC. This translates into CASSPGTSGGLFYEQYF.

The genes are TRBV24-1 and TRBJ2-7; D is undetermined. The germline gives CDR1 KGHDR, CDR2 SFDVKD. V was cut by 3 bases and J by 3 bases, with 14 bases left in between. The CDR3 runs 15 residues. The chain's CDR3 is CATSDPRIVGYEQYF. The DNA of the CDR3 is TGTGCCACCAGTGATCCCCGAATCGTTGGCTACGAGCAGTACTTC.

This chain uses TRBV4-1 with TRBJ1-2; D gene ambiguous. From germline, CDR1 is MGHRA and CDR2 YSYEKL. The CDR3 is made up of 14 amino acids. The ends were cut back, 1 base at V and 8 bases at J, with 14 bases in the middle. The CDR3 spells CASSQGAAQGGYTF. The CDR3 bases are TGCGCCAGCAGCCAAGGCGCTGCACAAGGGGGCTACACCTTC.

The V and J genes are TRBV2 and TRBJ1-5; 9 bases are shared with TRBD1. V gave up 6 bases and J gave up 6 bases; unmatched junction bases: 6. Germline V gene lookup returns CDR1 SNHLY and CDR2 FYNNEI. This CDR3 region has 14 residues. The DNA of the CDR3 is TGTGCCAGCAGGGGACAGGGTGGCGGTCAGCCCCAGCATTTT. As protein: CASRGQGGGQPQHF.